The 4 T cell receptor beta chains below were found in one sample sequenced in a study of blood T cells in healthy people across ages. It was with a sample-barcoded 5' primer and a J-beta primer mix that a second PCR of roughly 6 to 11 cycles was run. TCRdb reprocessed the 5' RACE reads via MiXCR and lists one record per CDR3 protein. This sample has about 780,000 distinct CDR3 sequences, with about 62% found just once. The sequenced sample consisted of blood. The receptors come from a man aged 30 to 39 in good health.

The chain carries TRBV10-3 and TRBJ1-6; unclear D gene. This CDR3 region has 12 residues. The V and J ends lost 2 bases and 10 bases respectively, with 6 bases between them. Germline V gene sequence: CDR1 ENHRY, CDR2 SYGVKD. Here the CDR3 DNA reads TGTGCCATCAGTGAGCAGCGATCACCCCTCCACTTT. Translating gives CAISEQRSPLHF.

This chain connects TRBV7-9 to TRBJ1-4; D is perhaps TRBD1 (5 bases). This CDR3 comprises 15 residues. Trimming shortened V by 5 bases and J by 11 bases, and 21 bases separated the two germline ends. The germline V gene encodes CDR1 SEHNR and CDR2 FQNEAQ (reference sequence). In DNA, the CDR3 is TGTGCCAGCAGCCGTCAGGGCGGGGCAAGACAGAAACTGTTTTTT. It yields the protein CASSRQGGARQKLFF.

This clonotype was detected a few times. The chain carries TRBV29-1 and TRBJ1-5, with 7 positions matching TRBD1. CDR3 size: 15 residues. Germline V gene sequence: CDR1 SQVTM, CDR2 ANQGSEA. Trimming at V came to 3 bases and at J to 7 bases, leaving 12 bases not matched to a gene. DNA for the CDR3: TGCAGCGTTGAGTCCCGTGACAGGGTCGGCCAGCCCCAGCATTTT. This encodes CSVESRDRVGQPQHF. The whole variable domain, remainder taken from reference TRBV29-1 and TRBJ1-5, is SAVISQKPSRDICQRGTSLTIQCQVDSQVTMMFWYRQQPGQSLTLIATANQGSEATYESGFVIDKFPISRPNLTFSTLTVSNMSPEDSSIYLCSVESRDRVGQPQHFGDGTRLSIL.

The chain recombines TRBV6-5 with TRBJ2-5, with D maybe TRBD2 (6 bases). Matching the DNA end better, TRBJ2-7 makes the J call doubtful. The CDR3 is 14 residues long. Germline V lookup: CDR1 MNHEY, CDR2 SVGAGI. Here the CDR3 reads CASSYGTGNYEQYF. CDR3 DNA sequence: TGTGCCAGCAGTTACGGGACTGGGAACTACGAGCAGTACTTC.